Presented here are 5 T cell receptor beta chains from one specimen sequenced in a study of brain T cells in children with intractable seizures (dated by TCRdb to 2020 to 2022). The library was obtained by the immunoSEQ multiplex PCR assay. This is the immuneACCESS table as TCRdb keeps it, with only in-frame sequences that have V and J called. A part of the clones is gone; compared with another copy, unresolved V genes explain less than half, and the rest is unexplained. The sample contains approximately 330,000 clones, more than 85% of them found a single time. Together, the top ten hold 5% to 7% of the sample. What the time point label conveys for this sample: blood from clinic visit 5 months post-surgery; TSC patient then seizure free. Sequencing was performed on peripheral blood, taken about 5 months after surgery. All receptors come from a boy under two years old with tuberous sclerosis and intractable seizures.

Points on this clone: Mismatch with germline at one junction end may stem from a read error. Other DNA sequences in this specimen translate into the identical CDR3. The chain uses TRBV19 and TRBJ1-1; D ambiguous. CDR3 size: 12 residues. Germline loops: CDR1 LNHDA, CDR2 SQIVND (reference sequence). The CDR3 sequence: CASSIVGSSLAF. The CDR3 nucleotides read TGTGCCAGTAGTATCGTCGGTTCTTCCCTCGCCTTC.

V is TRBV2 and J is TRBJ2-3; D possibly uses TRBD1 or TRBD2 (5 bases each). V dropped 2 bases and J dropped 4 bases, with 13 bases sitting between them. The CDR3 runs 15 residues. Looked up from germline, CDR1 is SNHLY and CDR2 is FYNNEI. CDR3 nucleotides: TGTGCCAGCAGTGAATCTTCTAGCAGGGCAGATACGCAGTATTTT. Protein: CASSESSSRADTQYF.

The chain couples TRBV18 to TRBJ1-4; D is perhaps TRBD1 (5 bases). V was cut by 5 bases and J by 0 bases, with 7 bases left in between. There are 14 residues in the CDR3. Germline V gene data show CDR1 as KGHSH and CDR2 as LQKENI. CDR3 sequence (DNA): TGTGCCAGCTCAGGGACGTCAACTAATGAAAAACTGTTTTTT. This codes for CASSGTSTNEKLFF.

This chain connects TRBV7-9 to TRBJ2-1, with 7 bases aligning to TRBD2. With 4 bases clipped from V and 8 bases from J, the junction kept 14 bases outside the gene matches. The CDR3 covers 16 residues. Looked up from germline, CDR1 is SEHNR and CDR2 is FQNEAQ (reference sequence). In DNA form, the CDR3 reads TGTGCCAGCAGCTACCCCCCTGGGCGGGAGATGGATGAGCAGTTCTTC. It encodes CASSYPPGREMDEQFF.

The J gene is TRBJ2-1, the V gene TRBV11-2; 7 bases fit TRBD2. CDR1 SGHAT and CDR2 FQNNGV come from the germline V gene. The V and J ends lost 0 bases and 3 bases, in that order; junction bases with no gene match: 8. The CDR3 extends over 17 amino acids. The CDR3: CASSLELAGVLYNEQFF. The CDR3 DNA follows: TGTGCCAGCAGCTTAGAGCTTGCGGGAGTCCTCTACAATGAGCAGTTCTTC.